This TCR beta chain comes out of a study of OX40 agonist ivuxolimab in advanced cancers. Data came from immunoSEQ multiplex PCR; TCRdb stores just in-frame clones and leaves some out. The sample has roughly 67,000 clones; around 87% are singletons. Trimming cost V 2 bases and J 2 bases, with 13 bases left between them. Looked up from germline, CDR1 is ENHRY and CDR2 is SYGVKD. The CDR3 covers 16 residues. The gene calls are TRBV10-3 and TRBJ2-4; D may be TRBD1 or TRBD2 (5 bases each). The material sequenced was CD4+ or CD8+ T cells sorted from blood, taken in a trial of the OX40 agonist ivuxolimab. The receptor was isolated from an adult with an advanced solid tumor such as melanoma, head and neck, liver or kidney cancer. CDR3 protein: CAISEGGTISKNIQYF. Written as DNA, the CDR3 is TGTGCCATCAGTGAGGGGGGAACAATTTCCAAAAACATTCAGTACTTC.